This T cell receptor (beta chain) is drawn from a study of blood T cells in healthy people across ages. Study-level information: Capturing about one barcoded beta molecule per two T cells was achieved by template switching. Findings and caveats of the study: Long-lived donors carried more naive CD4+ cells and greater diversity than aged donors.

Germline V gives CDR1 LGHDT, CDR2 YNNKEL (reference sequence). The CDR3 loop spans 19 amino acids. The use of a sample-barcoded 5' primer and a J-beta primer mix characterized a second PCR of roughly 7 to 11 cycles. TCRdb analysed the 5' RACE reads with MiXCR anew, one entry per CDR3 protein. The sample shows 1.5 million to 2 million distinct CDR3 sequences, roughly 32% of them seen only once. With respect to this clonotype: What it binds is not known.

The receptor's source is a woman aged 30 to 39 in good health. The chain has TRBV3-1 and TRBJ2-1; TRBD2 agrees at 14 bases. Gene TRBJ2-7 matches the end of the DNA better, so the J call may be wrong. The sequencing sample was made of blood. The CDR3 is CASSHPTSGGEGAYNEQYF. The CDR3 DNA reads TGTGCCAGCAGCCATCCGACTAGCGGGGGGGAAGGGGCCTACAATGAGCAGTACTTC.